The rows below give T cell receptor beta chains drawn from one sample of a study of CD8 T cells in Susac syndrome. TCRdb used MiXCR to reprocess the immunoSEQ multiplex PCR reads, holding one entry per CDR3 protein. In the table there are about 300,000 distinct CDR3 sequences, 85% of which are singletons. Sequenced sample: CD8+ T cells from PBMCs. The receptors here all came from a human donor with multiple sclerosis. CDR3s include the opening cysteine and the closing phenylalanine or tryptophan. Fields, in order: V gene, clone size, D gene, J gene, CDR3 protein, CDR3 DNA. The D gene is left open where the match is weak. The listing skips clone size in some rows; elsewhere it reads once, few, many or a size class.

TRBV5-1	.	.	TRBJ1-4	CASSLESRGMRFGTNEKLFF	TGCGCCAGCAGCTTGGAGTCCAGGGGAATGAGGTTCGGAACTAATGAAAAACTGTTTTTT
TRBV6-2/TRBV6-3	.	.	TRBJ2-7	CASSYSIYQGPFYEQYF	TGTGCCAGCAGTTACTCGATTTATCAGGGTCCATTCTACGAGCAGTACTTC
TRBV7-9	.	.	TRBJ2-2	CASSSSAGGPPGELFF	TGTGCCAGCAGCTCTAGCGCAGGCGGACCGCCCGGGGAGCTGTTTTTT
TRBV7-8	once	.	TRBJ2-1	CASSWSSSYNEQFF	TGTGCCAGCAGTTGGTCGAGCTCCTACAATGAGCAGTTCTTC
TRBV20-1	.	.	TRBJ2-7	CSSHSGSEQYF	TGCAGTTCACACAGTGGGAGCGAGCAGTACTTC
TRBV6-2/TRBV6-3	.	TRBD1	TRBJ2-7	CASSYDTAQGEHEQYF	TGTGCCAGCAGTTACGATACCGCACAGGGGGAACACGAGCAGTACTTC
TRBV7-2	.	TRBD2	TRBJ2-3	CASSLSPAGDGQTQYF	TGTGCCAGCAGCTTAAGCCCGGCGGGAGACGGGCAGACGCAGTATTTT
TRBV7-9	.	.	TRBJ1-1	CASSPAPRDTEAFF	TGTGCCAGCAGCCCCGCCCCTAGGGACACTGAAGCTTTCTTT
TRBV6-6	.	.	TRBJ1-5	CASSSAGQPQHF	TGTGCCAGCAGTTCCGCAGGTCAGCCCCAGCATTTT
TRBV27	.	.	TRBJ1-5	CASSLGSTANQPQHF	TGTGCCAGCAGTTTAGGGTCGACGGCCAATCAGCCCCAGCATTTT
TRBV19	.	.	TRBJ1-1	CASSLGRTEAFF	TGTGCCAGTAGTTTAGGACGGACTGAAGCTTTCTTT
TRBV7-8	few	.	TRBJ2-7	CASSLVGDSYEQYF	TGTGCCAGCAGCTTAGTGGGGGACTCCTACGAGCAGTACTTC
TRBV5-4	.	TRBD1	TRBJ1-4	CASSLAGTGGARGREKLFF	TGTGCCAGCAGCTTGGCAGGGACAGGGGGCGCGCGGGGTCGAGAAAAACTGTTTTTT
TRBV2	.	.	TRBJ1-1	CASSELPGTEDPQAFF	TGTGCCAGCAGTGAACTCCCCGGGACGGAGGACCCCCAAGCTTTCTTT
TRBV6-1	.	.	TRBJ2-7	CASADSLYEQYF	TGTGCCAGCGCCGACAGTCTCTACGAGCAGTACTTC
TRBV5-4	.	TRBD2	TRBJ2-1	CASSLELAGGYNEQFF	TGTGCCAGCAGCTTGGAACTAGCGGGAGGCTACAATGAGCAGTTCTTC
TRBV29-1	.	TRBD1	TRBJ2-7	CSVRQGAYEQYF	TGCAGCGTTCGTCAGGGGGCATACGAGCAGTACTTC